This entry lists 10 T cell receptor beta chains sequenced from one sample in a study of synovial regulatory T cells in juvenile arthritis. Repertoires were generated with immunoSEQ multiplex PCR, while TCRdb's copy carries only in-frame clones and drops some. Found here are some 9,800 clones; the top ten clones hold approximately 2%. Sequencing was done on a sample of Treg cells from blood. The sample's subset: remaining (HLA-DR-negative) circulating blood Treg cells. Receptors were obtained from a donor aged 2-29 years with juvenile idiopathic arthritis.

This chain joins TRBV7-2 and TRBJ1-1. This CDR3 is 14 amino acids long. No DNA was logged. Germline V CDR1 and CDR2: SGHTA, FQGNSA. The CDR3 here is CASSLRRGNTEAFF.

The rearrangement uses TRBV7-8 and TRBJ2-1; TCRdb outputs TRBD1, but without DNA this stays unchecked. Germline V lookup: CDR1 SGHVS, CDR2 FQNEAQ. The CDR3 sequence is 15 residues long. No DNA is given. The CDR3 reads CASSLGQVRYNEQFF.

The V and J genes are TRBV11-3 and TRBJ1-1. The CDR3 covers 14 residues. No DNA is recorded. Per germline, CDR1 SGHNT and CDR2 YENEEA. CDR3 in amino acids: CASSLSQGNTEAFF. Looking up the rest from reference TRBV11-3 and TRBJ1-1 gives the full variable domain: EAGVVQSPRYKIIEKKQPVAFWCNPISGHNTLYWYLQNLGQGPELLIRYENEEAVDDSQLPKDRFSAERLKGVDSTLKIQPAELGDSAVYLCASSLSQGNTEAFFGQGTRLTVV.

This chain uses TRBV5-1 with TRBJ2-1; TCRdb outputs TRBD2, but without DNA this stays unchecked. The germline CDR1 and CDR2 sequences are SGHRS and YFSETQ. This CDR3 comprises 11 residues. The entry carries no DNA sequence. The CDR3 reads CASSSSNEQFF.

This chain connects TRBV29-1 to TRBJ1-3; TCRdb returns TRBD1, unconfirmable since there is no DNA. The CDR3 contains 16 residues. No nucleotide data were recorded. The V gene's germline CDR1 is SQVTM and CDR2 ANQGSEA. CDR3 in amino acids: CSGIDRGRRTGNTIYF.

By frequency, this clone is medium-sized (0.01 to 0.1%). The chain combines TRBV19 with TRBJ1-4; TCRdb returns TRBD1, unconfirmable since there is no DNA. Germline V CDR1 and CDR2: LNHDA, SQIVND (reference sequence). The CDR3 is made up of 16 amino acids. DNA is not on record. The CDR3 sequence: CASSIGTGYLDEKLFF.

This chain uses TRBV13 with TRBJ2-5; TCRdb designates TRBD2, a call that cannot be tested without DNA. The CDR3 is 16 amino acids. No DNA has been recorded. The germline gives CDR1 PRHDT, CDR2 FYEKMQ (reference sequence). The CDR3 is CASSPGTLWEGETQYF.

The rearrangement links TRBV21-1 to TRBJ2-7; TCRdb indicates TRBD2, and absent DNA this call remains unverified. TRBV21-1 is deemed a pseudogene. The CDR3 spans 16 residues. No DNA is listed. The CDR3 sequence is CASSYPSGRGSYEQYF.

The chain links TRBV6-6 to TRBJ2-1. The germline gives CDR1 MNHNY, CDR2 SVGAGI (reference sequence). There are 11 residues in the CDR3. No DNA is listed. The CDR3 loop reads CASSPGTVQFF.

This clone is identified as medium-sized (0.01 to 0.1%) from frequency. The V gene is TRBV6-5, the J gene TRBJ2-1. In germline, CDR1 is MNHEY, CDR2 SVGAGI. The CDR3 is 13 amino acids. The entry carries no DNA sequence. The CDR3 loop is CASSYMPGTEMFF.